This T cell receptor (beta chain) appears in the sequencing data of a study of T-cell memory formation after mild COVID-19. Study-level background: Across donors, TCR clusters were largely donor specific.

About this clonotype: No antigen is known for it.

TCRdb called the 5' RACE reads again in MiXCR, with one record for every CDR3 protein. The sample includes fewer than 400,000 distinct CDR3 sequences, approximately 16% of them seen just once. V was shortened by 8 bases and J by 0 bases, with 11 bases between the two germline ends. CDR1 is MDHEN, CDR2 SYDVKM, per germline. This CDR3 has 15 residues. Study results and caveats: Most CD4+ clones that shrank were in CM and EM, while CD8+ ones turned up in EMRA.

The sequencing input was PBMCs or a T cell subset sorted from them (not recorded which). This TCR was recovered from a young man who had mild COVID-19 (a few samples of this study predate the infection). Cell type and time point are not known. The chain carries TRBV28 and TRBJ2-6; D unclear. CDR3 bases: TGTGCCAGCGCAGGACCCCACTCTGGGGCCAACGTCCTGACTTTC. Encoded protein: CASAGPHSGANVLTF.